This TCR beta chain was profiled in a study of blood T cell repertoires in COVID-19 (dated by TCRdb to about 2020). At the level of the whole study: Collaborator samples came from the United States, Italy and Spain and covered acute and convalescent phases of COVID-19. The material from the prospective study consisted of cDNA or gDNA derived from T cells, B-cell-depleted T cells, or PBMCs. Deeply sampled blood TCRbeta repertoires from subjects exposed to, actively infected with, or recovered from COVID-19 were included in the dataset. The repertoires were released in a freely available public database meant as a resource for research on the immune response to SARS-CoV-2. Samples came from the ongoing ImmuneRACE study (first 160 participants) plus 1,254 subjects from 6 global collaborators. Sample metadata almost always included a de-identified subject ID, COVID-19 status, age in years and sex. Where HLA class I and class II types were available, the types were taken from metadata supplied by the sample provider, not from assay-based typing.

Of note for this clone: The antigen it recognizes is unknown. The record has no base qualities; no much larger clone is one base away.

Another Seattle source contributed samples from volunteer blood donors who had recovered from COVID-19. The collaborating institutions used their own protocols to collect whole blood in K2EDTA tubes. For TCRbeta analysis, collaborators shipped samples in one of three forms: frozen whole blood, isolated PBMCs, or DNA extracted from either of those sample types. What the study reported, not specific to this receptor: The quantity of clinical and demographic metadata differed by source and by participant and was supplied without curation.

The germline V and J ends show losses of 2 bases and 4 bases respectively, and no gene match explains 7 bases of the junction. CDR1 and CDR2 (SGDLS, YYNGEE) derive from the germline V gene. The CDR3 covers 15 residues, taking in both the cysteine and the phenylalanine. Of the read, only the CDR3 DNA is kept; its 45 bases are in frame from base 1. The immunoSEQ Assay, a bias-controlled multiplex PCR, was used to amplify TCRbeta CDR3 regions from genomic DNA. The study's processing was this. The number of nucleated cells in each sample was estimated by amplification of reference gene primers within the assay. To quantify the absolute abundance of each unique TCRbeta CDR3 rearrangement, sequence reads were collapsed and filtered. Productive Simpson clonality was computed per sample as the square root of Simpson's diversity index over productive rearrangements. TCRdb retrieved this table from immuneACCESS and kept in-frame rearrangements only. Not all clones are present; in checked studies, unresolved V genes account for under half, and no reason is known for the remainder. The D gene and trimming were derived from the DNA, and the V and J assignments and clone size from that table. Counted in this sample were about 160,000 clones; about four fifths of them appeared once. The biggest ten clones account for under 8.5% of the sample.

This TCR was sampled from a man aged 35-49 years who had recovered from COVID-19. Sequences were obtained from peripheral blood. Rearrangement joined TRBV9 to TRBJ1-2; TRBD1 matches 8 bases in the middle. The DNA sequence follows: TGTGCCAGCAGCGTTGTCGACAGGGGTGCCTATGGCTACACCTTC. Translated, it reads CASSVVDRGAYGYTF.